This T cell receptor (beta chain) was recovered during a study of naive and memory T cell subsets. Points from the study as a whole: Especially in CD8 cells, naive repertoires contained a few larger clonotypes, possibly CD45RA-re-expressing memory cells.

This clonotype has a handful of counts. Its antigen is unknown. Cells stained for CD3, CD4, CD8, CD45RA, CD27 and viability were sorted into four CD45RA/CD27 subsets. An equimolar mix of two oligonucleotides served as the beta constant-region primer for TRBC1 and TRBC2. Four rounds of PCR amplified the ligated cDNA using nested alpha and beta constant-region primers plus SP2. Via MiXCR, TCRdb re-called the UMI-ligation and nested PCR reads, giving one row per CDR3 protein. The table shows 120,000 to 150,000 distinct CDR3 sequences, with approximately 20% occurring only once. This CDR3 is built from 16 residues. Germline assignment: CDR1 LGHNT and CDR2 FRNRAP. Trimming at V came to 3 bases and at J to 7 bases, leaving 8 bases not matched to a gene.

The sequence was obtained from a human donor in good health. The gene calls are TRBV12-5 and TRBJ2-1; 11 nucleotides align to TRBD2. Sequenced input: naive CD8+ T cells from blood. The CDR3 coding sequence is TGTGCTAGTGGTTTCCACACTAGCGGGAGCCATAATGAGCAGTTCTTC. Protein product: CASGFHTSGSHNEQFF. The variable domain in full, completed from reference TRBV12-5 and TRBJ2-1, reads DARVTQTPRHKVTEMGQEVTMRCQPILGHNTVFWYRQTMMQGLELLAYFRNRAPLDDSGMPKDRFSAEMPDATLATLKIQPSEPRDSAVYFCASGFHTSGSHNEQFFGPGTRLTVL.